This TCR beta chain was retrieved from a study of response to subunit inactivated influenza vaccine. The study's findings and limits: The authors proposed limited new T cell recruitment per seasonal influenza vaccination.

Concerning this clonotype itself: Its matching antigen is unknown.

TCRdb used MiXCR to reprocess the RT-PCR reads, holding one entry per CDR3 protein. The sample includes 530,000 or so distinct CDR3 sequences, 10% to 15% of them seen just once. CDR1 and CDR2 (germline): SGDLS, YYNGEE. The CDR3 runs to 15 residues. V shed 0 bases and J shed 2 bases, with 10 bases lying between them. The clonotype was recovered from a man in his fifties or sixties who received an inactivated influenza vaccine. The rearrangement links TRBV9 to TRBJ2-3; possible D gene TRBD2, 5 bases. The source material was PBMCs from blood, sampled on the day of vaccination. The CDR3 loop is CASSVGGEFTDTQYF. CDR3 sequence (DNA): TGTGCCAGCAGCGTAGGGGGAGAGTTCACAGATACGCAGTATTTT.